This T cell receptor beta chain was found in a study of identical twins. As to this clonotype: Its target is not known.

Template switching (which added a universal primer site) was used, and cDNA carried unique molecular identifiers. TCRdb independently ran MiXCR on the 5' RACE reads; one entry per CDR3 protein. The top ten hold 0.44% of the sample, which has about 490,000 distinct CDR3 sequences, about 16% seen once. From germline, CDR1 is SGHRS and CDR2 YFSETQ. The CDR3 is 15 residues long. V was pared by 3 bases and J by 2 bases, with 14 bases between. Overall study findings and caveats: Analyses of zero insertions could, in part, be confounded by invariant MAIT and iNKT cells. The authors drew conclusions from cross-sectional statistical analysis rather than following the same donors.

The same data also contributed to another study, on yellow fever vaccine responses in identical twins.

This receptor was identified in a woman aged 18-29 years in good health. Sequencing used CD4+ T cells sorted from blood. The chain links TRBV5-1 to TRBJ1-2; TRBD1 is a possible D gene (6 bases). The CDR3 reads CASSWEPTGNYGYTF. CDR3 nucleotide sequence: TGCGCCAGCAGCTGGGAACCAACAGGGAACTATGGCTACACCTTC.